This T cell receptor beta chain was recorded in a study of OX40 agonist ivuxolimab in advanced cancers. Notes on the study in general: Expanded peripheral T cells had an undetermined antigen specificity.

Assay: immunoSEQ multiplex PCR; the TCRdb copy retains only in-frame clones and omits some. This table has roughly 100,000 clones, around 90% appearing once. Concerning this clone: Its cognate antigen is unknown.

The V and J ends lost 3 bases and 1 base respectively, with 4 bases between them. CDR1 and CDR2 from the germline V gene are GTSNPN and SVGIG (reference sequence). The CDR3 length is 12 residues. Exclusion applied to patients with autoimmune disease history or systemic immunosuppression. The sample here was CD4+ or CD8+ T cells sorted from blood, taken in a trial of the OX40 agonist ivuxolimab. The rearrangement uses TRBV30 and TRBJ1-3, with D uncertain. The sequence was collected from an adult with an advanced solid tumor such as melanoma, head and neck, liver or kidney cancer. CDR3 protein: CAWRASGNTIYF. The CDR3 nucleotides are TGTGCCTGGAGGGCTTCTGGAAACACCATATATTTT.